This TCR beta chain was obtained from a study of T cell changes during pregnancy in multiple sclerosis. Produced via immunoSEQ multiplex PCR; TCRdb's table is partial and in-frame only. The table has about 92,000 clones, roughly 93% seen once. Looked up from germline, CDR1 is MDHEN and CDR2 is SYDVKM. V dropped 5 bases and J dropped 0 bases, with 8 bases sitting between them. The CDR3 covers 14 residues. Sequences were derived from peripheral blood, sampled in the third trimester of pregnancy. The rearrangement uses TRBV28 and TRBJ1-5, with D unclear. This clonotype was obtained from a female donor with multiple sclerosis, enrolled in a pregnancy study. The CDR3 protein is CASSQLYSNQPQHF. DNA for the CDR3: TGTGCCAGCAGTCAACTATATAGCAATCAGCCCCAGCATTTT.